This TCR beta chain appears in the sequencing data of a study of shared clonotypes between healthy human individuals. Study conclusions and caveats: Though the depth was large, rarefaction showed that sorted-subset sequencing was incomplete.

The CDR3 runs 14 residues. The V segment lost 5 bases and the J segment 4 bases; nucleotides outside the gene matches: 4. Per the germline V gene, CDR1 is PRHDT and CDR2 is FYEKMQ (reference sequence). Naive CD45RA+ and memory CD45RA-negative subsets were split from CD4+ cells. Comment on this clone: The antigen is not known.

This table comes from immunoSEQ multiplex PCR, and its TCRdb copy is limited to in-frame clones, with some not included. The sample carries over 2 million clones, roughly 94% recorded once. This clonotype was obtained from a young man in good health. This chain joins TRBV13 and TRBJ2-3; 9 bases map to TRBD1. The sequenced sample was naive CD4+ T cells sorted from blood. The subset was: CD45RA+ positively selected. CDR3 residues: CASSRTGGPDTQYF. CDR3 coding DNA: TGTGCCAGCAGCCGCACAGGGGGCCCAGATACGCAGTATTTT.